The T cell receptor beta chain described here comes from a study of OX40 agonist ivuxolimab in advanced cancers. Study summary: Clinicians treated patients with ivuxolimab, an agonistic anti-OX40 (CD134) antibody.

The protocol was immunoSEQ multiplex PCR, while the TCRdb copy is restricted to in-frame clones and leaves out a portion. The sample lists roughly 74,000 clones, 84% occurring once. The sample consisted of CD4+ or CD8+ T cells sorted from blood, taken in a trial of the OX40 agonist ivuxolimab. This sequence was found in an adult with an advanced solid tumor such as melanoma, head and neck, liver or kidney cancer.

The chain's CDR3 is CASSVVPGWGQETQYF. CDR3 in DNA: TGTGCCAGCAGCGTAGTCCCAGGGTGGGGCCAAGAGACCCAGTACTTC. This chain links TRBV9 with TRBJ2-5, with D maybe TRBD1 (5 bases). Germline assignment: CDR1 SGDLS and CDR2 YYNGEE. The V and J ends lost 0 bases and 1 base respectively, with 13 bases between them. This CDR3 is 16 amino acids long.